The rows below give T cell receptor beta chains drawn from one sample of a study of blood T cell repertoires in COVID-19. Only in-frame clones appear in the TCRdb table, and some are missing; sequencing was by immunoSEQ multiplex PCR. This table holds roughly 250,000 clones, 80% to 90% found once. Sequenced input: PBMCs or T cells enriched from blood (not recorded which). The receptors shown here come from a woman in her twenties or thirties who had recovered from COVID-19. CDR3s include the opening cysteine and the closing phenylalanine or tryptophan. Fields, in order: J gene, V gene, clone size, D gene, CDR3 DNA, CDR3 protein. D genes are given only for firm matches. The size entry is marked missing in some rows and otherwise reads once, few, many or a size class.

>TRBJ2-5|TRBV6-4|NA|TRBD1
TGTGCCAGCAGTGTCCGACAGGGACCTCGAGAGACCCAGTACTTC
CASSVRQGPRETQYF
>TRBJ1-1|TRBV6-1|NA|TRBD1
TGTGCCAGCAGGGGGGACAGGGAAAACACTGAAGCTTTCTTT
CASRGDRENTEAFF
>TRBJ1-4|TRBV15|NA|TRBD1
TGTGCCACCAGCAGAGATCAATTGGAGGGGGCGGGTGAAAAACTGTTTTTT
CATSRDQLEGAGEKLFF
>TRBJ1-2|TRBV30|NA|NA
TGTGCCTGGAGTGTAATCGGGGGAGCTAACTATGGCTACACCTTC
CAWSVIGGANYGYTF
>TRBJ1-1|TRBV11-3|NA|NA
TGTGCCAGCAGCCGGGACACTTACACTGAAGCTTTCTTT
CASSRDTYTEAFF
>TRBJ2-3|TRBV7-9|NA|NA
TGTGCCAGCCTATATCCAGCGTCAGATACGCAGTATTTT
CASLYPASDTQYF
>TRBJ2-3|TRBV27|NA|TRBD1
TGTGCCAGCAGGCAGACAGGGGGCTCCGCACAGTATTTT
CASRQTGGSAQYF
>TRBJ1-1|TRBV5-6|NA|NA
TGTGCCAGCAGCTTGAGAGGTGGCACTGAAGCTTTCTTT
CASSLRGGTEAFF
>TRBJ2-3|TRBV29-1|NA|TRBD1
TGCAGCGTCGACAGGGGTTGGGGCACAGATACGCAGTATTTT
CSVDRGWGTDTQYF
>TRBJ1-2|TRBV7-9|NA|TRBD1
TGTGCCAGCAGCTTAGGGGTTCTTGGGACAGGATGGGGCTACACCTTC
CASSLGVLGTGWGYTF
>TRBJ1-6|TRBV5-4|NA|NA
TGTGCCAGCACCACAGAGTCGACGTCCCGGATTCGTCCCCTCCACTTT
CASTTESTSRIRPLHF
>TRBJ1-3|TRBV6-5|few|NA
TGTGCCAGCAGTTACTCGAAGACAGACCCCTACAACACCATATATTTT
CASSYSKTDPYNTIYF
>TRBJ2-3|TRBV18|NA|NA
TGTGCCACCTCTATGTTCGGTCCTAGCACAGATACGCAGTATTTT
CATSMFGPSTDTQYF
>TRBJ1-2|TRBV5-1|NA|TRBD1
TGCGCCAGCAGCCCTGGTGGGACAGCGAACTATGGCTACACCTTC
CASSPGGTANYGYTF
>TRBJ2-1|TRBV12-5|few|TRBD2
TGTGCTAGTGGTTTTATAGCGGGAGTACACAATGAGCAGTTCTTC
CASGFIAGVHNEQFF
>TRBJ2-7|TRBV6-5|few|NA
TGTGCCAGCAGTTCCGGACTCTACGAGCAGTACTTC
CASSSGLYEQYF
>TRBJ2-6|TRBV28|NA|NA
TGTGTCGTCGTCTCTGGGGCCAACGTCCTGACTTTC
CVVVSGANVLTF
>TRBJ2-3|TRBV5-5|NA|TRBD2
TGTGCCAGCAGCTTGGCTCCTAGCGGGTCCACAGATACGCAGTATTTT
CASSLAPSGSTDTQYF
>TRBJ1-1|TRBV30|once|NA
TGTGCCCGAAAAGGACTTACCCAGGAGGAAGCTTTCTTT
CARKGLTQEEAFF
>TRBJ1-2|TRBV30|NA|NA
TGTGCCTGGAGTGGGGAGGGCTATGGCTACACCTTC
CAWSGEGYGYTF
>TRBJ2-2|TRBV7-6|NA|TRBD2
TGTGCCAGCAGCTCCGGGACTAGCGGGAGTGGGGAGCTGTTTTTT
CASSSGTSGSGELFF
>TRBJ2-2|TRBV18|NA|TRBD1
TGTGCCAGCTCACCACCGTGGCAGGGGGCCGCGAACACCGGGGAGCTGTTTTTT
CASSPPWQGAANTGELFF
>TRBJ1-1|TRBV27|NA|NA
TGTGCCAGCAAATGGCAGGGGAACACTGAAGCTTTCTTT
CASKWQGNTEAFF
>TRBJ2-7|TRBV5-1|NA|TRBD1
TGCGCCAGCAGCGGGTTACATGGGACAGGGATTTACGAGCAGTACTTC
CASSGLHGTGIYEQYF
>TRBJ2-7|TRBV27|NA|NA
TGTGCCAGCAGCTGGAGAGGGATCTCCTACGAGCAGTACTTC
CASSWRGISYEQYF
>TRBJ1-1|TRBV29-1|NA|NA
TGCAGCTCTTACCGAACTCAGAACACTGAAGCTTTCTTT
CSSYRTQNTEAFF
>TRBJ1-5|TRBV7-9|NA|TRBD1
TGTGCCAGCAGCCCCGGACAGGGGGAACAGCCCCAGCATTTT
CASSPGQGEQPQHF
>TRBJ1-2|TRBV15|medium-sized|NA
TGTGCCACCAGCAGAGGCGACATTGGGAACTATGGCTACACCTTC
CATSRGDIGNYGYTF
>TRBJ1-6|TRBV5-4|NA|TRBD1
TGTGCCAGCAGCTCCAACAGGGGAAATAATTCACCCCTCCACTTT
CASSSNRGNNSPLHF
>TRBJ2-3|TRBV23-1|NA|NA
TGCGCCAGCAGTCACCCGACTAGTCCCCGTCAGTGGTATTTT
CASSHPTSPRQWYF
>TRBJ2-1|TRBV18|NA|NA
TGTGCCAGCTCACCTGGGCTGCCCTACAATGAGCAGTTCTTC
CASSPGLPYNEQFF
>TRBJ2-7|TRBV2|NA|TRBD1
TGTGCCAGCAAAGGACAGGGGGTTGTAGAGCAGTACTTC
CASKGQGVVEQYF
>TRBJ1-2|TRBV19|NA|TRBD1
TGTGCCAGTAGTTCTTTTGGACAGGGTAGTTCTGGCTACACCTTC
CASSSFGQGSSGYTF
>TRBJ2-1|TRBV5-1|NA|TRBD2
TGCGCCAGCAGCCCTCAAGCGGGGGGGCGGAACAATGAGCAGTTCTTC
CASSPQAGGRNNEQFF
>TRBJ1-1|TRBV5-6|NA|NA
TGTGCCAGCGGTCCTCTAGGGGCTGAAGCTTTCTTT
CASGPLGAEAFF
>TRBJ1-1|TRBV10-3|NA|NA
TGTGCCATAAGGGGTTCAATGAACACTGAAGCTTTCTTT
CAIRGSMNTEAFF
>TRBJ1-1|TRBV2|NA|NA
TGTGCCAGCAGTGAAGCGCTTCGGGGGGGACAGAACACTGAAGCTTTCTTT
CASSEALRGGQNTEAFF
>TRBJ1-1|TRBV5-1|NA|TRBD1
TGCGCCAGCAGCCCTGACAGGGAGAAAGCTTTCTTT
CASSPDREKAFF
>TRBJ2-1|TRBV7-2|NA|NA
TGTGCCAGCAGCTCCATGCAGGGTTATGAGCAGTTCTTC
CASSSMQGYEQFF
>TRBJ1-1|TRBV30|NA|NA
TGTGCCTGGACCGAGCATGGGGGGACTGAAGCTTTCTTT
CAWTEHGGTEAFF
>TRBJ2-3|TRBV6-4|many|TRBD1
TGTGCCAGCAGTGACTCGCCGGGACAGGGGGCAGATACGCAGTATTTT
CASSDSPGQGADTQYF
>TRBJ1-2|TRBV6-1|NA|NA
TGTGCCAGCAGTGAAGGGACAGCACGTATCTATGGCTACACCTTC
CASSEGTARIYGYTF
>TRBJ2-7|TRBV29-1|NA|TRBD1
TGCAGCGTAAGAGAGGGGACAGCCTACGAGCAGTACTTC
CSVREGTAYEQYF
>TRBJ1-5|TRBV28|NA|NA
TGTGCCAGCAGTCCTAGACAGCAGCCCCAGCATTTT
CASSPRQQPQHF
>TRBJ1-1|TRBV2|NA|NA
TGTGCCAGCAGTACACCCCCCAGGAGGACTGAAGCTTTCTTT
CASSTPPRRTEAFF
>TRBJ2-2|TRBV27|once|TRBD1
TGTGCCAGCAGCCCCGGGGACAGGGCGAACACCGGGGAGCTGTTTTTT
CASSPGDRANTGELFF
>TRBJ1-6|TRBV6-1|NA|TRBD1
TGTGCCAGCAGTGAAGCGAGGACAGGCGATTCACCCCTCCACTTT
CASSEARTGDSPLHF
>TRBJ2-1|TRBV7-9|NA|TRBD1
TGTGCCAGCAGCATAGAACAGGGGGCCAAGTGGTTCTTC
CASSIEQGAKWFF
>TRBJ1-1|TRBV29-1|few|TRBD1
TGCAGCGCCTTGCGACAGGGAATTGAAGCTTTCTTT
CSALRQGIEAFF
>TRBJ1-5|TRBV10-2|NA|TRBD1
TGCGCCAGCAGAGCGGGACAGGGCTTCTATCAGCCCCAGCATTTT
CASRAGQGFYQPQHF
>TRBJ2-1|TRBV6-1|NA|TRBD2
TGTGCCAGCAGTGAAGACACGGGGGGGCCATACAATGAGCAGTTCTTC
CASSEDTGGPYNEQFF